This T cell receptor beta chain was sequenced for a study of T cells in Graves' hyperthyroidism and ophthalmopathy (dated 2019 in TCRdb). Regarding the study in general: Peripheral blood samples were taken at initial diagnosis, before any treatment was given. The 100 discovery patients were randomly divided into training and test sets at a 7:3 ratio. Following sampling, methimazole starting at 30 mg daily was given to hyperthyroidism patients, and high-dose intravenous methylprednisolone was given to ophthalmopathy patients. To identify distinguishing TCR V-J signatures, a discovery cohort of 90 to 100 patients was used, comprising 40 to 45 with Graves' ophthalmopathy and approximately 57 with stable Graves' hyperthyroidism. The paper describes TCR Vbeta CDR3 sequencing of more than 120 peripheral blood samples, made up of 43 ophthalmopathy patients, over 70 hyperthyroidism patients and roughly 17 progressor patients. In addition, the study compared T-cell repertoires in thyroid tissue and in blood from about six Graves' hyperthyroidism patients. Whether ophthalmopathy could be predicted prospectively was tested in an independent validation cohort made up of roughly 19 hyperthyroidism patients plus 17 patients who later progressed to ophthalmopathy.

Beyond this particular receptor, the publication reports: In validation, the model predicted progression to ophthalmopathy a median of around 6.5 months before onset, with roughly 70% sensitivity and more than 72% specificity. Most expanded thyroid clonotypes (frequency above 0.001) were also detected in blood, a finding suggesting that blood repertoires may reflect thyroid immune responses. No statistical method was used to set the sample size in advance, and investigators knew the group allocation. A model built on a 13 V-J signature distinguished ophthalmopathy from stable hyperthyroidism, reaching around 88% sensitivity and 81.08% specificity in cross-validation and 80%/75% in testing.

The CDR3 runs 14 residues from the cysteine to the phenylalanine. Just CDR3 DNA is preserved here, 42 bases in frame from base 1. CDR1 and CDR2 are drawn from the germline V gene: SGHRS, YFSETQ. Trimming at the junction amounts to 3 bases on V and 4 bases on J, and the germline ends lie 11 bases apart. In the case of this clonotype: The target of this receptor is not known. Within one base of it there is no much larger clone, and no base qualities were kept.

TCR beta CDR3 regions were amplified from RNA transcripts. The TCR CDR3 was subjected to a first round of RT-PCR using the HTBI primer set and the Qiagen OneStep RT-PCR kit. Libraries were constructed in a second round of multiplex PCR, after which size selection and purification were carried out. Sequencing of the libraries was done on an Illumina HiSeq2000 using paired-end 100 bp reads. In the paper's pipeline: Raw data were processed with SOAPnuke, discarding reads with adapters, uncalled bases, mean Phred below 15, or no exact constant-primer or identifier match. High-quality paired reads were merged with COPE v1.2.5, and unique nucleotide sequences were defined as clonotypes. MiTCR v1.1 was used to align clonotypes to the IMGT TRBV, TRBD and TRBJ reference segments. The analysis included only V-J combinations with a frequency above 0.0001, which together covered about 99% of the repertoires. The TCS score was defined as the ratio of F50 (clonal expansion) to E x V (chaos), calculated using BLOSUM62-based TCRdist between CDR3 peptides within each V-J. Welch's t-statistics and random forest reduced fewer than 600 V-J features to around 14, which were used in a naive Bayes classifier (R e1071). The public reads were quality trimmed at Q25 with fastp and then assembled into clones with MiXCR by TCRdb, keeping productive beta chains. Rows matching on CDR3 protein sequence are summarized as one entry with the most common DNA and genes. The V and J calls shown here were made by TCRdb, not taken from the authors' results. Recorded for this sample are under 350,000 distinct CDR3 sequences; approximately 17% of them occurred a single time. Roughly 53% of the sample is held by the ten biggest clonotypes.

Ophthalmopathy patients had moderately to severely active disease, Clinical Activity Score of at least 3, NOSPECS grade of at least 4, and duration under 3 months. Any patient with an uncontrolled infection, another autoimmune disease, pregnancy or lactation was excluded. Clinical symptoms, serum thyroxine and TRAb, thyroid ultrasound, and orbital computed tomography formed the basis for the diagnoses. Ficoll-Paque density gradient centrifugation was used to isolate PBMCs from around 10 ml of fresh peripheral blood. Total RNA was extracted with Trizol reagent, and quality was checked on an Agilent 2100 Bioanalyzer.

The chain uses TRBV5-1 and TRBJ2-1; the D gene is perhaps TRBD1 or TRBD2, as each covers 7 bases. Sequenced: blood. The TCR sequence derives from a woman aged 55-75 years with Graves' ophthalmopathy. The nucleotide sequence reads TGCGCCAGCAGCTACAGGGGAGGGTACAATGAGCAGTTCTTC. Translated, this is CASSYRGGYNEQFF.